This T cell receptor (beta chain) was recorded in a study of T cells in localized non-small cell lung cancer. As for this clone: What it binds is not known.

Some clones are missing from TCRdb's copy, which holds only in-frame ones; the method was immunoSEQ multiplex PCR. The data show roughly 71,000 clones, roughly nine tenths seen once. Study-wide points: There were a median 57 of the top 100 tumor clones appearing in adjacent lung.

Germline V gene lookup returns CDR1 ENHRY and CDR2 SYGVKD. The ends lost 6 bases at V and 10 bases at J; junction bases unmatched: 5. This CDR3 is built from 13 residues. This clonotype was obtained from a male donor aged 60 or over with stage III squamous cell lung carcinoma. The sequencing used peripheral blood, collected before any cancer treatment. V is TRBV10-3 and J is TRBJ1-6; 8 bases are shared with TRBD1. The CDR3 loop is CAIRDRDGSPLHF. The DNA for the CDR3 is TGTGCCATCAGGGACAGGGACGGCTCACCCCTCCACTTT.